A single sample gave rise to the 22 T cell receptor beta chains below, sequenced in a study of blood T cell repertoires in COVID-19. This table comes from immunoSEQ multiplex PCR, and its TCRdb copy is limited to in-frame clones, with some not included. Of around 76,000 clones in the sample, 80% are singletons; the top ten hold around 13%. Sequencing was done on a sample of peripheral blood. The receptors shown here come from a man aged 45-60 years with COVID-19, enrolled during active disease.

The rearrangement links TRBV2 to TRBJ1-5, with TRBD1 identical over 8 bases. The CDR3 totals 16 residues. CDR1 and CDR2 from the germline V gene are SNHLY and FYNNEI. Trimming took 3 bases from V and 3 from J; bases not matched to a gene: 7. CDR3 nucleotide sequence: TGTGCCAGCAGTGACGTCTGGACAGGGATCAATCAGCCCCAGCATTTT. As protein: CASSDVWTGINQPQHF.

The rearrangement uses TRBV2 and TRBJ2-7; 12 bases match TRBD1. CDR3 length equals 16 residues. J was trimmed by 6 bases and V by 0 bases; bases with no gene match: 6. Germline V gene data show CDR1 as SNHLY and CDR2 as FYNNEI. The CDR3 reads CASSEAPGQGAGEQYF. In DNA, the CDR3 is TGTGCCAGCAGTGAAGCACCGGGACAGGGGGCAGGCGAGCAGTACTTC.

The gene calls are TRBV13 and TRBJ2-7, with TRBD1 as a possible D gene (5 bases). The CDR3 loop spans 15 amino acids. V was trimmed by 1 base and J by 6 bases, leaving 16 bases between them. Germline values: CDR1 PRHDT, CDR2 FYEKMQ (reference sequence). In DNA form, the CDR3 reads TGTGCCAGCAGCTTAGTCGGACAAGCCTCCCTCGAGCAGTACTTC. Translating gives CASSLVGQASLEQYF.

The chain couples TRBV24-1 to TRBJ2-1, with 9 nucleotides matching TRBD2. Germline V gene sequence: CDR1 KGHDR, CDR2 SFDVKD. The CDR3 runs to 14 residues. The ends lost 5 bases at V and 8 bases at J; junction bases unmatched: 6. The CDR3 region has the DNA TGTGCCACCAGTGTCCGCGGGAGGGTAGATGAGCAGTTCTTC. Residues: CATSVRGRVDEQFF.

The CDR3 DNA follows: TGTGCCAGCCGGACAGGCGGTGAGCAGTTCTTC. It encodes CASRTGGEQFF. The chain joins TRBV10-3 to TRBJ2-1; 7 bases agree with TRBD1. The CDR3 loop spans 11 amino acids. Per the germline V gene, CDR1 is ENHRY and CDR2 is SYGVKD. The V and J ends lost 10 bases and 9 bases, in that order; junction bases with no gene match: 6.

V usage is TRBV10-1 and J usage is TRBJ1-2, with D hard to call. The germline V gene has CDR1 WNHNN and CDR2 SYGVQD (reference sequence). This CDR3 comprises 13 residues. The V end lost 4 bases, the J end lost 8 bases, and 14 bases lay between the germline ends. This CDR3 is CASSGGPQTGYTF. For the CDR3, the DNA is TGCGCCAGCAGTGGAGGCCCGCAAACCGGCTACACCTTC.

The chain has TRBV7-9 and TRBJ1-4; 7 nucleotides agree with TRBD1. This CDR3 is 16 amino acids long. CDR1 is SEHNR, CDR2 FQNEAQ, per germline (reference sequence). The junction had 6 bases not matched to a gene; V was cut back by 5 bases and J by 0 bases. CDR3 bases: TGTGCCAGCAGCCTACCGGACAGGACAACTAATGAAAAACTGTTTTTT. Amino acids: CASSLPDRTTNEKLFF. Filled out from reference TRBV7-9 and TRBJ1-4, the complete variable domain reads DTGVSQNPRHKITKRGQNVTFRCDPISEHNRLYWYRQTLGQGPEFLTYFQNEAQLEKSRLLSDRFSAERPKGSFSTLEIQRTEQGDSAMYLCASSLPDRTTNEKLFFGSGTQLSVL.

The V gene is TRBV2, the J gene TRBJ2-3; 11 bases align to TRBD2. Germline values: CDR1 SNHLY, CDR2 FYNNEI. The CDR3 totals 11 residues. V lost 6 bases to trimming and J lost 10 bases; unmatched junction nucleotides: 0. This CDR3 is CASRGLAAQYF. The DNA of the CDR3 is TGTGCCAGCAGGGGACTAGCGGCGCAGTATTTT.

The sample holds one count of this clone. The chain carries TRBV2 and TRBJ1-5, with D possibly matching TRBD1 (5 bases). Germline CDR1 and CDR2: SNHLY and FYNNEI. This CDR3 has 15 amino acids. V shed 5 bases and J shed 6 bases, with 17 bases lying between them. CDR3 sequence: CASSWRGGLGQPQHF. The CDR3 DNA sequence: TGTGCCAGCAGTTGGCGGGGGGGATTAGGTCAGCCCCAGCATTTT.

The chain combines TRBV30 with TRBJ2-1; 13 bases are a match to TRBD2. The junction had 8 bases not matched to a gene; V was cut back by 0 bases and J by 15 bases. This CDR3 region has 14 residues. Germline CDR1 and CDR2: GTSNPN and SVGIG (reference sequence). CDR3 sequence: CAWSVGLAGEHRFF. The CDR3 DNA is TGTGCCTGGAGTGTCGGACTAGCGGGGGAACATCGGTTCTTC. Variable domain in full (rest from reference TRBV30 and TRBJ2-1): SQTIHQWPATLVQPVGSPLSLECTVEGTSNPNLYWYRQAAGRGLQLLFYSVGIGQISSEVPQNLSASRPQDRQFILSSKKLLLSDSGFYLCAWSVGLAGEHRFFGPGTRLTVL.

The chain employs TRBV19 and TRBJ1-1; 7 bases align to TRBD1. With V trimmed by 6 bases and J by 4 bases, 11 bases remained unmatched. The CDR3 totals 15 residues. CDR1 is LNHDA, CDR2 SQIVND, per germline (reference sequence). CDR3 DNA: TGTGCCAGTAGGAGAGGGGGCAGGGTTGGCACTGAAGCTTTCTTT. This encodes CASRRGGRVGTEAFF.

The gene calls are TRBV30 and TRBJ2-3; possible D gene TRBD2, 5 bases. This CDR3 has 14 amino acids. V was pared by 0 bases and J by 3 bases, with 10 bases between. Germline V gives CDR1 GTSNPN, CDR2 SVGIG (reference sequence). The CDR3 bases are TGTGCCTGGAGTGTATCGTCGGGGACAGATACGCAGTATTTT. Encoded protein: CAWSVSSGTDTQYF.

This chain joins TRBV7-6 and TRBJ1-6; 7 positions match TRBD1. Germline CDR1 SGHVS, CDR2 FNYEAQ. Trimming took 1 base from V and 7 from J; bases not matched to a gene: 4. CDR3 length: 15 residues. DNA for the CDR3: TGTGCCAGCAGCTTAGGTGGGACAGAGAATTCACCCCTCCACTTT. Translated: CASSLGGTENSPLHF.

The chain has TRBV6-1 and TRBJ2-7; 10 bases agree with TRBD1. J gave up 4 bases and V 6 bases, and 9 bases lay outside the gene matches. Germline V lookup: CDR1 MNHNS, CDR2 SASEGT. The CDR3 is 15 residues long. The DNA of the CDR3 is TGTGCCAGCAGCCACCCGGGACAGGGGTCGTACGAGCAGTACTTC. It specifies CASSHPGQGSYEQYF.

The J gene is TRBJ2-7, the V gene TRBV7-2; D is perhaps TRBD2 (7 bases). This CDR3 contains 15 residues. Germline-derived CDR1 and CDR2 are SGHTA and FQGNSA. Trimming removed 0 bases at V and 2 bases at J, with 11 bases between. The CDR3 DNA reads as TGTGCCAGCAGCTTAGCGCGAGGGGGGGCCTACGAGCAGTACTTC. This gives the protein CASSLARGGAYEQYF.

The chain is built from TRBV6-6 and TRBJ1-2; a possible D gene is TRBD1 (6 bases). From germline, CDR1 is MNHNY and CDR2 SVGAGI (reference sequence). The V end was cut by 4 bases, the J end by 6 bases, with 15 bases between. This CDR3 is built from 14 residues. Here the CDR3 reads CASSSLDRPHGYTF. The CDR3 region has the DNA TGTGCCAGCAGTTCTCTCGACAGGCCCCATGGCTACACCTTC.

V usage is TRBV5-6 and J usage is TRBJ2-7; 11 bases fit TRBD2. The V and J ends lost 1 base and 6 bases, in that order; junction bases with no gene match: 15. CDR3 length equals 18 residues. Per germline, CDR1 SGHDT and CDR2 YYEEEE. CDR3 coding DNA: TGTGCCAGCAGCTTGAGGCGACTAGCGGGAATAAGTCGGGTCGAGCAGTACTTC. This codes for CASSLRRLAGISRVEQYF.

The chain carries TRBV7-9 and TRBJ1-3; no clear D. The CDR3 loop spans 12 amino acids. Looked up from germline, CDR1 is SEHNR and CDR2 is FQNEAQ (reference sequence). V lost 3 bases and J 8 bases, leaving 8 bases between the germline ends. DNA of the CDR3: TGTGCCAGCAGCTTCGGGGAGCACACCATATATTTT. Amino acids: CASSFGEHTIYF.

The genes are TRBV28 and TRBJ1-5; TRBD1 is a possible D gene (5 bases). With 3 bases removed from V and 7 bases from J, the gap between germline ends came to 10 bases. Per germline, CDR1 MDHEN and CDR2 SYDVKM. The CDR3 length is 13 residues. The DNA for the CDR3 is TGTGCCAGCAGTTTGGGGGGAAGGCAGCCCCAGCATTTT. As protein: CASSLGGRQPQHF.

This clone was detected only a few times. The CDR3 is CASSPPRLAGGLGEQFF. CDR3 DNA: TGTGCCAGCTCACCCCCGAGGCTAGCGGGGGGCTTGGGTGAGCAGTTCTTC. The chain has TRBV18 and TRBJ2-1; TRBD2 matches 11 bases. The CDR3 loop spans 17 amino acids. Germline CDR1 and CDR2: KGHSH and LQKENI. J was trimmed by 9 bases and V by 3 bases; bases with no gene match: 13.

J is TRBJ2-7 and V is TRBV28; 7 bases match TRBD2. Trimming at V came to 1 base and at J to 4 bases, leaving 10 bases not matched to a gene. The CDR3 loop spans 16 amino acids. Germline lookup yields CDR1 MDHEN and CDR2 SYDVKM. CDR3 loop: CASSLSGGGPYYEQYF. The CDR3, as DNA: TGTGCCAGCAGTTTATCGGGGGGAGGGCCTTATTACGAGCAGTACTTC. Drawing the rest from reference TRBV28 and TRBJ2-7, the complete variable domain is DVKVTQSSRYLVKRTGEKVFLECVQDMDHENMFWYRQDPGLGLRLIYFSYDVKMKEKGDIPEGYSVSREKKERFSLILESASTNQTSMYLCASSLSGGGPYYEQYFGPGTRLTVT.

This chain joins TRBV4-2 and TRBJ2-3; 11 bases line up with TRBD2. The V and J ends lost 4 bases and 0 bases, in that order; junction bases with no gene match: 6. In germline, CDR1 is LGHNA, CDR2 YNFKEQ. There are 17 residues in the CDR3. The CDR3 coding sequence is TGTGCCAGCAGCCCGGTGACTAGCGGGGTGAGCACAGATACGCAGTATTTT. Amino acids: CASSPVTSGVSTDTQYF.